What follows describes a single T cell receptor (beta chain). Its target is unknown. The investigators reverse transcribed all of the isolated RNA, so they sequenced expressed TCRB transcripts. Only in-frame clones appear in the TCRdb table, and some are missing; sequencing was by immunoSEQ multiplex PCR. The data hold about 360,000 clones, with 10% to 15% observed a single time. The sample comes from a study of beta chain features in type 1 diabetes. Regarding the study as a whole: Patients with Type 1 diabetes showed moderately but significantly shorter TCRB CDR3s in all four CD4+ subsets.

A CD45RO/CCR7/CD25/CD127/CD95/CD27 panel sorted naive, central memory, regulatory and stem cell-like memory CD4+ cells. The CDR3 sequence is 16 residues long. Unmatched junction bases numbered 7, after V lost 1 base and J lost 3 bases. Looked up from germline, CDR1 is LNHNV and CDR2 is YYDKDF (reference sequence). Input material: naive CD4+ T cells from blood. The TCR originated in a man in his late teens or twenties in good health. This rearrangement joins TRBV15 to TRBJ2-5; TRBD2 matches 8 bases. DNA for the CDR3: TGTGCCACCAGCAGAGTATTTAGCGGGGAGGAAGAGACCCAGTACTTC. This sequence encodes CATSRVFSGEEETQYF.